This TCR beta chain was observed in a study of OX40 agonist ivuxolimab in advanced cancers. Turning to the study itself: Ivuxolimab, an antibody that agonizes OX40 (CD134), was administered to the patients. Dose-escalation patients' cancers were hepatocellular carcinoma, melanoma, renal cell or head and neck cancer. Study-wide results and limits: Antigens targeted by the expanded peripheral T cells were not determined. On average, CD8+ T cells showed a greater number of expanded clones than CD4+.

Sequencing was performed with immunoSEQ multiplex PCR; in TCRdb, only in-frame clones are kept and a portion is missing. This sample has 70,000 to 95,000 clones, with around 87% found just once. Germline V CDR1 and CDR2: MGHRA, YSYEKL. Trimming removed 0 bases from V and 2 bases from J; junction bases left unmatched: 1. The CDR3 covers 15 residues. In the case of this clone: Antigen unknown.

The chain employs TRBV4-1 and TRBJ2-5, with 9 bases lining up with TRBD1. The input for sequencing was CD4+ or CD8+ T cells sorted from blood, taken in a trial of the OX40 agonist ivuxolimab. The TCR comes from an adult with an advanced solid tumor such as melanoma, head and neck, liver or kidney cancer. The chain's CDR3 is CASSQDGQGQETQYF. The CDR3 nucleotides are TGCGCCAGCAGCCAAGATGGACAGGGGCAAGAGACCCAGTACTTC.